Presented here are 30 T cell receptor beta chains from one specimen sequenced in a study of cytomegalovirus exposure and HLA in healthy donors. Repertoires were generated with immunoSEQ multiplex PCR, while TCRdb's copy carries only in-frame clones and drops some. The sample comprises 150,000 to 200,000 clones, approximately 86% of which are singletons, and roughly 2.6% rests with the top ten. Source material: PBMCs. Receptor source: a man between 18 and 35 years old in good health and CMV-seropositive.

The genes are TRBV4-1 and TRBJ1-2; no clear D gene. Looked up from germline, CDR1 is MGHRA and CDR2 is YSYEKL. V dropped 3 bases and J dropped 0 bases, with 11 bases sitting between them. This CDR3 comprises 15 residues. CDR3: CASSQGSRANYGYTF. The DNA for the CDR3 is TGCGCCAGCAGCCAGGGTTCGAGGGCTAACTATGGCTACACCTTC.

The chain combines TRBV19 with TRBJ1-1; TRBD1 aligns across 8 bases. With 6 bases clipped from V and 0 bases from J, the junction kept 6 bases outside the gene matches. Germline assignment: CDR1 LNHDA and CDR2 SQIVND (reference sequence). The CDR3 covers 15 residues. As DNA, the CDR3 is TGTGCCAGTAGATTGGACAGGGCTATGAACACTGAAGCTTTCTTT. The encoded protein is CASRLDRAMNTEAFF.

The J gene is TRBJ1-4, the V gene TRBV5-6, with D uncertain. Per the germline V gene, CDR1 is SGHDT and CDR2 is YYEEEE. Trimming shortened V by 1 base and J by 7 bases, and 5 bases separated the two germline ends. This CDR3 region has 12 residues. The CDR3 loop reads CASSLTGEKLFF. In nucleotides, the CDR3 is TGTGCCAGCAGCTTGACGGGTGAAAAACTGTTTTTT.

This CDR3 is CASSGASSGRFRYEQYF. The CDR3 nucleotides are TGTGCCAGCAGCGGCGCGTCTAGCGGGAGGTTTAGGTACGAGCAGTACTTC. The genes are TRBV5-6 and TRBJ2-7; 11 nucleotides line up with TRBD2. The CDR3 is made up of 17 amino acids. From germline, CDR1 is SGHDT and CDR2 YYEEEE. V trimming: 4 bases; J trimming: 4 bases; junction bases outside the gene matches: 13.

This chain connects TRBV4-2 to TRBJ2-7; D call uncertain. Germline assignment: CDR1 LGHNA and CDR2 YNFKEQ. V lost 1 base and J lost 0, with 10 bases in between. This CDR3 contains 15 residues. In nucleotides, the CDR3 is TGTGCCAGCAGCCAAGTCATGGCAGGCTCCTACGAGCAGTACTTC. As protein: CASSQVMAGSYEQYF.

This clone was counted only a few times. The chain combines TRBV7-9 with TRBJ1-6; no clear D gene. The length of the CDR3 is 17 residues. CDR1 is SEHNR, CDR2 FQNEAQ, per germline (reference sequence). Trimming removed 1 base at V and 12 bases at J, with 22 bases between. The CDR3 spells CASSLVVGPLQSIPLHF. Here the CDR3 DNA reads TGTGCCAGCAGCTTAGTAGTGGGCCCCCTTCAATCGATACCCCTCCACTTT.

The rearrangement joins TRBV20-1 to TRBJ2-1; 7 nucleotides align to TRBD2. CDR1 DFQATT and CDR2 SNEGSKA come from the germline V gene (reference sequence). This CDR3 region has 9 residues. V lost 7 bases, J lost 10 bases, and 1 base stayed unmatched. The CDR3 sequence: CSGGGEQFF. The CDR3 DNA sequence: TGCAGTGGGGGAGGGGAGCAGTTCTTC.

The chain links TRBV7-9 to TRBJ2-1; 10 nucleotides match TRBD2. The V and J ends lost 5 bases and 7 bases, in that order; junction bases with no gene match: 8. Germline V gene lookup returns CDR1 SEHNR and CDR2 FQNEAQ (reference sequence). The CDR3 is made up of 15 amino acids. CDR3 in amino acids: CASSSRAGGPNEQFF. The CDR3 nucleotides read TGTGCCAGCAGCAGTCGAGCGGGAGGGCCAAATGAGCAGTTCTTC.

In regard to this clone: An end of the junction differs from the germline gene, which may be a read error. The genes are TRBV7-8 and TRBJ1-1; no clear D. Germline V gene lookup returns CDR1 SGHVS and CDR2 FQNEAQ. The CDR3 extends over 14 amino acids. CDR3 sequence (DNA): TGTGCCAGCCGCTTTGGGCCGACCAACACTGAAGCTTTCTTT. As protein: CASRFGPTNTEAFF.

The V gene is TRBV27, the J gene TRBJ1-1; weak D call: TRBD1 (5 bases). V was clipped by 5 bases and J by 1 base, with 11 bases between them. The CDR3 extends over 14 amino acids. Germline assignment: CDR1 MNHEY and CDR2 SMNVEV (reference sequence). The CDR3 region is CASSNLGQNTEAFF. Written as DNA, the CDR3 is TGTGCCAGCAGTAACCTTGGACAGAACACTGAAGCTTTCTTT.

In its sample, this clone was seen once. V and J are TRBV28 and TRBJ1-4; D gene unclear. The CDR3 has 15 residues. V was trimmed by 5 bases and J by 0 bases, leaving 10 bases between them. Germline V gene lookup returns CDR1 MDHEN and CDR2 SYDVKM. In DNA form, the CDR3 reads TGTGCCAGCAGTCTCACAGCTGCAACTAATGAAAAACTGTTTTTT. Translating gives CASSLTAATNEKLFF.

The rearrangement links TRBV7-2 to TRBJ2-7; 7 bases align to TRBD1. Unmatched junction bases numbered 5, after V lost 6 bases and J lost 0 bases. Germline V CDR1 and CDR2: SGHTA, FQGNSA. This CDR3 has 14 amino acids. The CDR3 bases are TGTGCCAGCAGTCCAGACAGGGCCTCCTACGAGCAGTACTTC. It is translated as CASSPDRASYEQYF.

This clone has just one count. V and J are TRBV9 and TRBJ1-1; a possible D gene is TRBD1 (6 bases). The germline V gene has CDR1 SGDLS and CDR2 YYNGEE. V lost 3 bases and J lost 4, with 13 bases in between. The CDR3 runs to 14 residues. This CDR3 reads CASSAQGPTTEAFF. The CDR3, as DNA: TGTGCCAGCAGCGCCCAGGGGCCCACCACTGAAGCTTTCTTT.

The V call is TRBV6-5, the J call TRBJ2-1; 9 nucleotides line up with TRBD2. V shed 6 bases and J 4 bases; nucleotides not matched to a gene: 4. Looked up from germline, CDR1 is MNHEY and CDR2 is SVGAGI. The CDR3 runs to 14 residues. The CDR3 here is CASRPGLAYNEQFF. The CDR3, as DNA: TGTGCCAGCAGGCCGGGACTAGCTTACAATGAGCAGTTCTTC.

The rearrangement links TRBV19 to TRBJ2-5; TRBD2 matches at 9 bases. In germline, CDR1 is LNHDA, CDR2 SQIVND (reference sequence). Trimming at V came to 5 bases and at J to 5 bases, leaving 6 bases not matched to a gene. CDR3 length equals 14 residues. The CDR3 loop is CASSPRSGRETQYF. The CDR3 DNA follows: TGTGCCAGTAGTCCCCGGAGCGGGAGGGAGACCCAGTACTTC.

This clone occurred a few times. This sequence joins TRBV5-5 and TRBJ1-1, with TRBD1 matching over 7 bases. Looked up from germline, CDR1 is SGHKS and CDR2 is YYEKEE (reference sequence). V lost 4 bases and J lost 7; bases outside the gene matches: 16. This CDR3 is built from 16 residues. The CDR3 is CASSAYRGAQGDEAFF. CDR3 sequence (DNA): TGTGCCAGCAGCGCATACAGGGGCGCCCAGGGGGATGAAGCTTTCTTT.

The chain links TRBV28 to TRBJ1-3; D ambiguous. V lost 6 bases to trimming and J lost 4 bases, with 7 bases between them. The CDR3 is 12 amino acids. In germline, CDR1 is MDHEN, CDR2 SYDVKM. Here the CDR3 reads CASSYPGNTIYF. CDR3 nucleotides: TGTGCCAGCAGCTATCCGGGAAACACCATATATTTT. The entire variable domain, with the rest obtained from reference TRBV28 and TRBJ1-3, is as follows: DVKVTQSSRYLVKRTGEKVFLECVQDMDHENMFWYRQDPGLGLRLIYFSYDVKMKEKGDIPEGYSVSREKKERFSLILESASTNQTSMYLCASSYPGNTIYFGEGSWLTVV.

This rearrangement joins TRBV7-2 to TRBJ2-5; D unclear. CDR3 size: 14 residues. The germline V gene has CDR1 SGHTA and CDR2 FQGNSA. Trimming removed 3 bases at V and 1 base at J, with 9 bases between. For the CDR3, the DNA is TGTGCCAGCAGCTTCTCAGGATTCCAAGAGACCCAGTACTTC. Translation: CASSFSGFQETQYF. Based on the CDR3 plus reference TRBV7-2 and TRBJ2-5, the full variable domain is GAGVSQSPSNKVTEKGKDVELRCDPISGHTALYWYRQSLGQGLEFLIYFQGNSAPDKSGLPSDRFSAERTGGSVSTLTIQRTQQEDSAVYLCASSFSGFQETQYFGPGTRLLVL.

This clone was seen just once. This sequence joins TRBV7-2 and TRBJ2-5; D perhaps matches TRBD1 (6 bases). The germline V gene has CDR1 SGHTA and CDR2 FQGNSA. The CDR3 runs 16 residues. V was shortened by 3 bases and J by 3 bases, with 17 bases between the two germline ends. The CDR3 DNA sequence: TGTGCCAGCAGCTTTTCGGTAGGGGGTGTCAAAGAGACCCAGTACTTC. The encoded protein is CASSFSVGGVKETQYF.

The rearrangement joins TRBV12-5 to TRBJ2-3, with D perhaps matching TRBD1 (5 bases). Trimming shortened V by 0 bases and J by 0 bases, and 13 bases separated the two germline ends. The CDR3 consists of 17 residues. Germline V lookup: CDR1 LGHNT, CDR2 FRNRAP. The CDR3 region has the DNA TGTGCTAGTGGTTTGGTACAGGCGGAAACTAGCACAGATACGCAGTATTTT. Translating gives CASGLVQAETSTDTQYF.

The V call is TRBV9, the J call TRBJ2-5, with TRBD1 as a possible D gene (5 bases). Per germline, CDR1 SGDLS and CDR2 YYNGEE. This CDR3 is 14 amino acids long. The ends were cut back, 0 bases at V and 2 bases at J, with 8 bases in the middle. Here the CDR3 DNA reads TGTGCCAGCAGCGTAGATCCAGGGCAAGAGACCCAGTACTTC. It specifies CASSVDPGQETQYF. The whole variable domain, remainder taken from reference TRBV9 and TRBJ2-5, is DSGVTQTPKHLITATGQRVTLRCSPRSGDLSVYWYQQSLDQGLQFLIQYYNGEERAKGNILERFSAQQFPDLHSELNLSSLELGDSALYFCASSVDPGQETQYFGPGTRLLVL.

This clone was observed a few times. The genes are TRBV28 and TRBJ2-7; TRBD2 might be the D (7 bases). V lost 3 bases and J lost 1, with 10 bases in between. Germline V gene lookup returns CDR1 MDHEN and CDR2 SYDVKM. This CDR3 region has 14 residues. CDR3 region: CASSFGGRSYEQYF. CDR3 bases: TGTGCCAGCAGTTTCGGGGGGCGATCCTACGAGCAGTACTTC.

The gene calls are TRBV29-1 and TRBJ1-1; the D gene is possibly TRBD1 (6 bases). Trimming left V 7 bases short and J 1 base short, with 10 bases between. Germline CDR1 and CDR2: SQVTM and ANQGSEA. This CDR3 has 12 residues. The CDR3 spells CSATGTNTEAFF. CDR3 DNA sequence: TGCAGCGCTACAGGGACGAACACTGAAGCTTTCTTT. Drawing the rest from reference TRBV29-1 and TRBJ1-1, the complete variable domain is SAVISQKPSRDICQRGTSLTIQCQVDSQVTMMFWYRQQPGQSLTLIATANQGSEATYESGFVIDKFPISRPNLTFSTLTVSNMSPEDSSIYLCSATGTNTEAFFGQGTRLTVV.

This sequence joins TRBV27 and TRBJ2-3, with TRBD2 matching over 10 bases. J gave up 8 bases and V 3 bases, and 5 bases lay outside the gene matches. Germline V lookup: CDR1 MNHEY, CDR2 SMNVEV (reference sequence). This CDR3 has 14 amino acids. CDR3 nucleotides: TGTGCCAGCAGTTTTCCCAGCGGGGGGGGTACGCAGTATTTT. Protein sequence: CASSFPSGGGTQYF.

The rearrangement links TRBV7-8 to TRBJ1-1, with 9 bases matching TRBD1. The CDR3 contains 14 residues. Germline CDR1 SGHVS, CDR2 FQNEAQ. V was clipped by 4 bases and J by 1 base; unmatched bases: 1. The CDR3 region is CASSWGQGNTEAFF. The DNA for the CDR3 is TGTGCCAGCAGCTGGGGACAGGGGAACACTGAAGCTTTCTTT.

This clone was seen once. The rearrangement joins TRBV6-6 to TRBJ1-5, with 9 bases lining up with TRBD1. CDR3 length: 15 residues. The junction had 10 bases not matched to a gene; V was cut back by 8 bases and J by 5 bases. Germline V lookup: CDR1 MNHNY, CDR2 SVGAGI (reference sequence). CDR3 region: CASSPNRGLDQPQHF. DNA for the CDR3: TGTGCCAGCTCTCCCAACAGGGGGCTGGATCAGCCCCAGCATTTT.

The chain carries TRBV7-9 and TRBJ1-2; a weak D match, TRBD1 (5 bases). CDR3 size: 15 residues. CDR1 and CDR2 (germline): SEHNR, FQNEAQ (reference sequence). Trimming cost V 7 bases and J 3 bases, with 18 bases left between them. The CDR3 is CASKGAGALDYGYTF. CDR3 in DNA: TGTGCCAGCAAAGGGGCTGGGGCTTTAGACTATGGCTACACCTTC.

This rearrangement joins TRBV19 to TRBJ2-5, with TRBD1 matching 9 bases. The CDR3 consists of 13 residues. The ends lost 6 bases at V and 6 bases at J; junction bases unmatched: 5. CDR1 and CDR2 (germline): LNHDA, SQIVND (reference sequence). CDR3 nucleotide sequence: TGTGCCAGTAGCCGGGACAGGGAAAAGACCCAGTACTTC. Translated: CASSRDREKTQYF.

CDR3 in DNA: TGTGCCAGCAGCTCAGGACAGGGTTGGGGCACTGAAGCTTTCTTT. Amino acids: CASSSGQGWGTEAFF. The chain links TRBV5-8 to TRBJ1-1; 8 bases match TRBD1. Trimming at V came to 3 bases and at J to 4 bases, leaving 8 bases not matched to a gene. The CDR3 extends over 15 amino acids. Germline CDR1 reads SGHTS; CDR2 reads YDEGEE.

J is TRBJ1-6 and V is TRBV12-5; D is perhaps TRBD1 (5 bases). The CDR3 contains 17 residues. V lost 0 bases to trimming and J lost 4 bases, with 13 bases between them. The germline V gene has CDR1 LGHNT and CDR2 FRNRAP. This CDR3 is CASGLVRGEYYNSPLHF. CDR3 nucleotides: TGTGCTAGTGGTTTGGTACGGGGGGAGTATTATAATTCACCCCTCCACTTT.